The entry below gives a single T cell receptor beta chain sequence along with its context. Its recognized antigen is unknown. Base quality data are lacking; no much larger clone is found one base away. Libraries came from the immunoSEQ multiplex PCR assay. Roughly 10^5 TCR templates per sample were assayed on the deep sequencing platform. Genomic DNA extracted from sorted T cells was the material used for TCRbeta CDR3 sequencing. The paper's processing steps were these. The R programming language was used for the clonal analysis of the TCRbeta CDR3 data. Alloreactive CD4+ and CD8+ clones were identified by comparing unstimulated samples to CFSE-low samples taken after the reaction. Alloreactive CD4+ clones were assigned to regulatory or non-regulatory origin by matching sequences to sorted unstimulated Treg and non-Treg repertoires. TCRdb's version of the immuneACCESS table is confined to in-frame rearrangements and falls short of the full clone set. An unresolved V gene accounts for under half of the shortfall where checked; the remainder is of unknown origin. V and J calls and clone size are copied from that table; D and trimming were computed from the DNA. The sample data list roughly 40,000 clones, and roughly 90% of these were observed just once. The biggest ten clones account for roughly 0.25% of the sample.

In three donor pairs, further sequencing was done on unstimulated CD8+ naive, CD4+ memory, CD8+ TEMRA, CD4+ naive and CD8+ effector memory subsets. TCRbeta CDR3 sequencing was performed on sorted unstimulated T cells and on proliferating T cells recovered from mixed lymphocyte reactions. Fresh whole blood from roughly nine HLA-typed healthy donors was used as the source from which PBMCs were isolated. The record originates from a study of siplizumab effects on memory and regulatory T cells (dated 2019 in TCRdb). Some background on the complete study: The effect of the anti-CD2 antibody siplizumab on alloreactive T-cell subsets was examined in allogeneic mixed lymphocyte reactions constructed from human PBMCs. What the research found in general, with its limitations: Because sequences below about 10^-5 frequency were poorly captured, only a minor fraction of alloreactive clones could be mapped to unstimulated subsets. Whether proliferating Tregs from siplizumab cultures were suppressive was not functionally confirmed. The cumulative frequency of alloreactive sequences that could be traced back to unstimulated CD4+ memory T cells was significantly reduced by siplizumab. Among mappable alloreactive CD4+ clones, an average Treg-derived fraction of over 60% was observed with siplizumab, compared with about 25% in control reactions. For roughly 80-96% of proliferating CD4+ or CD8+ clones, no naive or memory phenotype could be assigned. Unstimulated naive T cells appeared more diverse than memory T cells, and naive cells seemed to contribute substantially to the alloresponse.

There are 12 amino acids in the CDR3, from cysteine to phenylalanine inclusive. Left in the record is the CDR3 DNA by itself, 36 bases read in frame from the first base. The germline V gene (reference sequence) supplies CDR1 LNHDA and CDR2 SQIVND. The junction shows trimming of 8 bases on V and 3 bases on J, plus 9 bases between the germline ends. This chain joins TRBV19 to TRBJ2-3; matching of 6 bases hints at TRBD2 as the D gene. Sequencing used naive CD4+ T cells sorted from blood. In the paper's terms, the cell subset or site label means: unstimulated naive T cells. The clonotype comes from a human donor in good health. The CDR3: CASSSVTDTQYF. In nucleotides, the sequence is TGTGCCAGTTCTAGCGTAACAGATACGCAGTATTTT.